This T cell receptor beta chain emerged from a study of T cell changes during pregnancy in multiple sclerosis. The V and J ends lost 7 bases and 0 bases respectively, with 12 bases between them. Germline V gene sequence: CDR1 SNHLY, CDR2 FYNNEI. The CDR3 extends over 14 amino acids. Repertoires were generated with immunoSEQ multiplex PCR, while TCRdb's copy carries only in-frame clones and drops some. Here the sample spans 30,000 to 40,000 clones, approximately 91% being singletons. The chain couples TRBV2 to TRBJ1-2, with D possibly being TRBD1 (5 bases). This TCR came from a female donor in good health, enrolled as a control in a pregnancy study. This material consisted of CD4+ T cells from peripheral blood mononuclear cells, taken in the third trimester of pregnancy. CDR3 loop: CASNPDIPNYGYTF. CDR3 in DNA: TGTGCCAGCAACCCGGACATCCCTAACTATGGCTACACCTTC.